Following are 12 T cell receptor beta chains from one sample sequenced in a study of identical twins. TCRdb recomputed calls from the 5' RACE reads with MiXCR, one row per CDR3 protein. The table shows roughly 470,000 distinct CDR3 sequences, with about 13% occurring only once. These data were also reused for a study on yellow fever vaccine responses in identical twins.

Sequenced input: CD4+ T cells sorted from blood. Receptors were obtained from a woman under 30 in good health.

This clonotype was observed a few times. V and J are TRBV20-1 and TRBJ2-3; D may correspond to TRBD1 or TRBD2 (5 bases each). Germline V gene sequence: CDR1 DFQATT, CDR2 SNEGSKA (reference sequence). The V end lost 8 bases, the J end lost 4 bases, and 19 bases lay between the germline ends. CDR3 length equals 14 residues. The CDR3 loop reads CSNTGARFADTQYF. The CDR3 DNA sequence: TGCAGTAATACCGGGGCTAGATTCGCAGATACGCAGTATTTT.

This clonotype was found a few times. The CDR3 DNA reads TGTGCCAGCAGTGTTAGACAGGGGGCACGAGGCTACACCTTC. The encoded protein is CASSVRQGARGYTF. The V gene is TRBV2, the J gene TRBJ1-2; TRBD1 aligns across 10 bases. The CDR3 runs 14 residues. V lost 4 bases and J lost 8; bases outside the gene matches: 7. From germline, CDR1 is SNHLY and CDR2 FYNNEI.

This clonotype was detected only a few times. The gene calls are TRBV7-6 and TRBJ1-3; D ambiguous. CDR3 length equals 16 residues. Germline V gene lookup returns CDR1 SGHVS and CDR2 FNYEAQ. V was pared by 1 base and J by 2 bases, with 12 bases between. The CDR3 DNA sequence: TGTGCCAGCAGCTTAGTGTGGGGTTCTGCTGGAAACACCATATATTTT. Protein: CASSLVWGSAGNTIYF. The full variable domain, rest sourced from reference TRBV7-6 and TRBJ1-3, is GAGVSQSPRYKVTKRGQDVALRCDPISGHVSLYWYRQALGQGPEFLTYFNYEAQQDKSGLPNDRFSAERPEGSISTLTIQRTEQRDSAMYRCASSLVWGSAGNTIYFGEGSWLTVV.

This clonotype was seen a handful of times. V usage is TRBV27 and J usage is TRBJ1-6; 8 nucleotides agree with TRBD1. V dropped 6 bases and J dropped 6; count of bases not matched to a gene: 4. The CDR3 consists of 14 residues. In germline, CDR1 is MNHEY, CDR2 SMNVEV (reference sequence). CDR3 region: CASSRTGTNSPLHF. CDR3 nucleotides: TGTGCCAGCAGCCGGACAGGGACTAATTCACCCCTCCACTTT.

This clonotype was detected only a few times. V and J are TRBV4-2 and TRBJ2-3; D might be TRBD1 or TRBD2, each matching 6 bases. CDR3 size: 17 residues. Trimming pared 5 bases from V and 2 bases from J, leaving 20 bases between. CDR1 and CDR2 (germline): LGHNA, YNFKEQ. CDR3 sequence (DNA): TGTGCCAGCAGCTCTAGGGGGGAGGACAGAGACACAGATACGCAGTATTTT. It encodes CASSSRGEDRDTDTQYF.

The rearrangement uses TRBV5-1 and TRBJ2-3, with 12 positions matching TRBD2. The V and J ends lost 2 bases and 0 bases, in that order; junction bases with no gene match: 7. The CDR3 sequence is 18 residues long. Per the germline V gene, CDR1 is SGHRS and CDR2 is YFSETQ. The CDR3 reads CASSFPLAGGLSTDTQYF. Written as DNA, the CDR3 is TGCGCCAGCAGCTTTCCGCTAGCGGGAGGGCTCAGCACAGATACGCAGTATTTT.

This sequence joins TRBV3-1 and TRBJ2-2; D not certain. Germline V CDR1 and CDR2: LGHDT, YNNKEL (reference sequence). V was trimmed by 0 bases and J by 7 bases, leaving 6 bases between them. The CDR3 runs to 13 residues. The CDR3 DNA sequence: TGTGCCAGCAGCCAAGACTTAGGCGGGGAGCTGTTTTTT. Encoded protein: CASSQDLGGELFF.

This clonotype was seen a handful of times. The CDR3 DNA is TGTGCCAGCAGCTTACCGGGGGGAGGTGAAAAACTGTTTTTT. It is translated as CASSLPGGGEKLFF. V and J are TRBV7-6 and TRBJ1-4; D is possibly TRBD1 (5 bases). CDR1 and CDR2 (germline): SGHVS, FNYEAQ. The CDR3 totals 14 residues. Trimming took 2 bases from V and 7 from J, leaving 11 bases between them.

V gene TRBV10-3 combines with J gene TRBJ2-2, with TRBD1 matching 9 bases. Germline CDR1 is ENHRY and CDR2 is SYGVKD. With 2 bases clipped from V and 0 bases from J, the junction kept 4 bases outside the gene matches. The CDR3 length is 17 residues. The CDR3 DNA is TGTGCCATCAGTGAGCCTGACAGGGGGGCGAACACCGGGGAGCTGTTTTTT. Translating it yields CAISEPDRGANTGELFF.

This chain connects TRBV20-1 to TRBJ1-2; D perhaps matches TRBD1 (6 bases). Per germline, CDR1 DFQATT and CDR2 SNEGSKA (reference sequence). V lost 3 bases, J lost 5 bases, and 13 bases lay in between. This CDR3 is 13 amino acids long. The CDR3 loop reads CSASPTGLYGYTF. The CDR3 DNA is TGCAGTGCTAGTCCCACAGGGTTATATGGCTACACCTTC.

This rearrangement joins TRBV28 to TRBJ2-3, with 12 bases fitting TRBD2. Germline CDR1 reads MDHEN; CDR2 reads SYDVKM. The CDR3 is made up of 16 amino acids. Trimming took 4 bases from V and 9 from J; bases not matched to a gene: 11. The CDR3 is CASSSPPSGGGGTQYF. The CDR3 nucleotides read TGTGCCAGCAGTTCCCCCCCTAGCGGGGGGGGAGGGACGCAGTATTTT.

This chain links TRBV7-9 with TRBJ1-3, with 8 positions matching TRBD1. Germline V gene data show CDR1 as SEHNR and CDR2 as FQNEAQ (reference sequence). This CDR3 is 17 amino acids long. After removal of 5 bases from V and 2 bases from J, the junction contained 11 bases not matched to a gene. The CDR3: CASSPASRTGPGNTIYF. The CDR3 DNA is TGTGCCAGCAGCCCCGCCTCGAGGACAGGGCCTGGAAACACCATATATTTT.